A selection of T cell receptor beta chains follows, all from one sample in a study of technical replicates of blood from several donors. Assay used: immunoSEQ multiplex PCR; TCRdb lists only in-frame clones, some missing. The table lists 50,000 to 65,000 clones, about 92% of them singletons. The sample was PBMCs. The receptors derive from a human donor in good health. Some clones in this sample may be carry-over from other donors' samples. The conserved cysteine and the conserved F or W are not part of the CDR3 here. Rows give clone size only sometimes, using once, few, many, or a class for an expanded clone.

V: TRBV5-1; J: TRBJ2-6; size: once; CDR3: ASSLTEISGANVLT
V: TRBV7-9; J: TRBJ2-5; size: NA; CDR3: ASSPTSLETQY
V: TRBV4-2; J: TRBJ1-3; size: NA; CDR3: ASSQDFGGITSGNTIY
V: TRBV15; J: TRBJ1-1; size: NA; CDR3: ATSRGSGGRNTEAF
V: TRBV7-2; J: TRBJ1-5; size: NA; CDR3: ASSLDRGKAQPQH
V: TRBV9; J: TRBJ1-3; size: NA; CDR3: ASSSQGPGSGNTIY
V: TRBV6-5; J: TRBJ1-5; size: NA; CDR3: ASSYSARGVQPQH
V: TRBV19; J: TRBJ2-3; size: NA; CDR3: ASRTSGSTDTQY
V: TRBV6-5; J: TRBJ1-1; size: NA; CDR3: ASSFFRGRMNTEAF
V: TRBV28; J: TRBJ1-1; size: NA; CDR3: ASSLHLNTEAF
V: TRBV5-4; J: TRBJ1-2; size: NA; CDR3: ASSLEGTGYGYT
V: TRBV11-2; J: TRBJ2-7; size: NA; CDR3: ASSPAGAMNEQY
V: TRBV7-2; J: TRBJ2-6; size: NA; CDR3: ASSRLTGANVLT